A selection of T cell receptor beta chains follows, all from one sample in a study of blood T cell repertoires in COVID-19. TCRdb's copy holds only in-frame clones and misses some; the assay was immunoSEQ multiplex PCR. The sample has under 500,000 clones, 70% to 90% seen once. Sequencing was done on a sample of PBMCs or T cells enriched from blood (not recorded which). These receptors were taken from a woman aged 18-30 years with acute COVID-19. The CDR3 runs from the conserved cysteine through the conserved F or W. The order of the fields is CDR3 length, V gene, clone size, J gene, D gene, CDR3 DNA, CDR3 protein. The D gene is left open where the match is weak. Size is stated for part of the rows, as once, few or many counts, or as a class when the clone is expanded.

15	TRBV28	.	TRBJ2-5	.	TGTGCCAGCAGTTTCGGTAGTGGGAGTGGTGAGACCCAGTACTTC	CASSFGSGSGETQYF
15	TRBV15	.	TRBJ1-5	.	TGTGCCACCAGCAGAGAAGGGGGGGGGCTTCAGCCCCAGCATTTT	CATSREGGGLQPQHF
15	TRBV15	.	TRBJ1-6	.	TGTGCCACCAGCAGGGTCGGAACGGGATATTCACCCCTCCACTTT	CATSRVGTGYSPLHF
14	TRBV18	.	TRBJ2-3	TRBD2	TGTGCCAGCTCACCAACTGCAGCGGGGGATACGCAGTATTTT	CASSPTAAGDTQYF
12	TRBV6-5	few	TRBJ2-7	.	TGTGCAACCAGGGACACCTCCTACGAGCAGTACTTC	CATRDTSYEQYF
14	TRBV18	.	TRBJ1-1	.	TGTGCCAGCTCTCACAGGGATATGAACACTGAAGCTTTCTTT	CASSHRDMNTEAFF
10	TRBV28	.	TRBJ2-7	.	TGTGCCAGCAGTGGGGCTGTGCAGTACTTC	CASSGAVQYF
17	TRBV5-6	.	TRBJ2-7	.	TGTGCCAGCAGCTTGAGGATAGGTGGGGGCGCGAGGTACGAGCAGTACTTC	CASSLRIGGGARYEQYF
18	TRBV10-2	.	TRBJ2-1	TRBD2	TGCGCCAGCAGTGAACTCCCTCCGGGACTAGCGGGAACCAATGAGCAGTTCTTC	CASSELPPGLAGTNEQFF
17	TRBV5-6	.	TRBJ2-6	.	TGTGCCAGCAGCTTGAGGGACTTCTTCTCTGGGGCCAACGTCCTGACTTTC	CASSLRDFFSGANVLTF
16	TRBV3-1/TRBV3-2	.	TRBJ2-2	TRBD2	TGTGCCAGCAGCCACAGACTAGCGGCAAACACCGGGGAGCTGTTTTTT	CASSHRLAANTGELFF
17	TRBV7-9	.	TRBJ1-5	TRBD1	TGTGCCAGCAGCTTAGCGGTACGACAGGGGGTAGGTCAGCCCCAGCATTTT	CASSLAVRQGVGQPQHF
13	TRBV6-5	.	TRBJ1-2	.	TGTGCCAGCGCTACAGAACAGAACTATGGCTACACCTTC	CASATEQNYGYTF
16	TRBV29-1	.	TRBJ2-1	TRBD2	TGCAGCGTTGAATTACTAGCGGCCCCTTCCTACAATGAGCAGTTCTTC	CSVELLAAPSYNEQFF
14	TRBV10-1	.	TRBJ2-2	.	TGCGCCAGCAGTTCACAGTCAAACACCGGGGAGCTGTTTTTT	CASSSQSNTGELFF
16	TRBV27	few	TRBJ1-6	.	TGTGCCAGCATACCGGCGGGGGCCTCCTATAATTCACCCCTCCACTTT	CASIPAGASYNSPLHF
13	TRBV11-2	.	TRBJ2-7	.	TGTGCCAGCAGCTCCAGTCTACCGGGAGAGCAGTACTTC	CASSSSLPGEQYF
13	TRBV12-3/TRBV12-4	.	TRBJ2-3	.	TGTGCCAGCAGCTGGACTATCACAGATACGCAGTATTTT	CASSWTITDTQYF
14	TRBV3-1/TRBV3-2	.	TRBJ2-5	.	TGTGCCAGCACCCAAGGCTACCGGGGGGAGACCCAGTACTTC	CASTQGYRGETQYF
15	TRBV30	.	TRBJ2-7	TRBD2	TGTGCCTGGAGTCAAGGGCTAGCGGCCAGCTACGAGCAGTACTTC	CAWSQGLAASYEQYF
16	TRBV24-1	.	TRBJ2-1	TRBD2	TGTGCCACCAGTGATTTCCGGGCGGGGGAGGTCAATGAGCAGTTCTTC	CATSDFRAGEVNEQFF
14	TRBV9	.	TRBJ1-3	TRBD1	TGTGCCAGCAGCGGGACAGGGACTGGAAACACCATATATTTT	CASSGTGTGNTIYF
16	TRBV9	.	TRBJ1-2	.	TGTGCCAGCAGCGTAGCATCCGGGGGGAGTAACTATGGCTACACCTTC	CASSVASGGSNYGYTF
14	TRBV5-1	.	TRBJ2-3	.	TGCGCCAGCAGCCCCAGCGCGGGGACAGATACGCAGTATTTT	CASSPSAGTDTQYF
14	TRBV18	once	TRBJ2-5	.	TGTGCCAGCTCAGCGACTGGGTACCAAGAGACCCAGTACTTC	CASSATGYQETQYF